This T cell receptor (beta chain) stems from a study of blood T cells in healthy people across ages. Whole-study results and caveats: Versus aged donors, long-lived donors had higher diversity and more naive CD4+ cells.

Remarks on this clonotype: Its cognate antigen is unknown.

A J-beta primer mix and a sample-barcoded 5' primer were used in a second PCR of roughly 6 to 12 cycles. Every cDNA molecule carried a tag from a template-switch adaptor bearing 12 random nucleotides. MiXCR was run by TCRdb on the 5' RACE reads, yielding one entry per CDR3 protein. The sample has some 1,500,000 distinct CDR3 sequences; under 55% are singletons. Sequenced: blood. The origin of this receptor is a woman between 18 and 29 years old in good health.

CDR3 loop: CAWKGLADYNEQYF. The CDR3 DNA sequence: TGTGCCTGGAAGGGGCTAGCGGACTACAATGAGCAGTACTTC. The chain has TRBV30 and TRBJ2-1; 7 bases match TRBD2. With the DNA end fitting TRBJ2-7 better, the J assignment may be wrong. The CDR3 runs to 14 residues. Germline V gives CDR1 GTSNPN, CDR2 SVGIG (reference sequence).